Each of the 3 T cell receptor beta chains below was sequenced from the same sample in a study of memory CD4+ T cells and cytomegalovirus serostatus. Some clones are missing from TCRdb's copy, which holds only in-frame ones; the method was immunoSEQ multiplex PCR. Here the sample spans under 85,000 clones, around 78% being singletons. Single viable CD3+CD4+CD8-CD45RO+ cells were sorted as the memory CD4+ T cells. The specimen sequenced was memory CD4+ T cells from blood. The receptors stem from an adult in good health and CMV-seropositive.

This clone was seen repeatedly, ten times or more. V is TRBV19 and J is TRBJ1-3; 7 bases match TRBD1. J gave up 0 bases and V 6 bases, and 11 bases lay outside the gene matches. This CDR3 spans 17 amino acids. The germline CDR1 and CDR2 sequences are LNHDA and SQIVND (reference sequence). The CDR3 loop reads CASSYSGQTISGNTIYF. The DNA for the CDR3 is TGTGCCAGTAGCTATTCGGGACAGACCATCTCTGGAAACACCATATATTTT. The entire variable domain, with the rest obtained from reference TRBV19 and TRBJ1-3, is as follows: DGGITQSPKYLFRKEGQNVTLSCEQNLNHDAMYWYRQDPGQGLRLIYYSQIVNDFQKGDIAEGYSVSREKKESFPLTVTSAQKNPTAFYLCASSYSGQTISGNTIYFGEGSWLTVV.

This clone appeared a few times. The chain has TRBV11-3 and TRBJ2-1; the match to TRBD2 covers 10 bases. CDR3 length: 17 residues. Germline CDR1 SGHNT, CDR2 YENEEA. The J segment lost 6 bases and the V segment lost 1 base, leaving 9 bases of the junction unmatched. This CDR3 is CASSLGYSGRFSNEQFF. As DNA, the CDR3 is TGTGCCAGCAGCTTAGGTTATAGCGGGAGGTTTTCCAATGAGCAGTTCTTC.

This chain uses TRBV29-1 with TRBJ1-2; no reliable D call. Trimming left V 0 bases short and J 2 bases short, with 10 bases between. Germline loops: CDR1 SQVTM, CDR2 ANQGSEA. The CDR3 totals 14 residues. This CDR3 is CSVEDPDQNYGYTF. The CDR3 coding sequence is TGCAGCGTTGAAGACCCAGACCAAAACTATGGCTACACCTTC.